The clone carrying this TCR beta chain was found many times. Its antigen remains unidentified. Unique molecular identifiers (one per individual cDNA molecule) were attached. Using its own MiXCR run on the 5' RACE reads, TCRdb lists one record per CDR3 protein. Altogether some 80,000 distinct CDR3 sequences are present, roughly 4.7% being singletons, with the ten largest covering about 7%. The data belong to a study of early T cells in non-severe SARS-CoV-2 infection. Turning to the study itself: Sequencing of unsorted whole blood was done on bulk RNA, leaving chains unpaired. Study findings and constraints: Matches to VDJdb favored anti-spike CD8 responses and missed private and CD4 specificities.

This CDR3 region has 13 residues. Germline values: CDR1 SEHNR, CDR2 FQNEAQ (reference sequence). Trimming left V 1 base short and J 6 bases short, with 9 bases between. This sequence was found in an adult who was a healthcare worker with PCR-confirmed SARS-CoV-2 infection or an uninfected control (not recorded which). The J gene is TRBJ1-2, the V gene TRBV7-9; possible D gene TRBD1, 5 bases. The source was whole blood, collected at baseline. The CDR3 loop reads CASSLGQGDGYTF. The CDR3 DNA is TGTGCCAGCAGCTTAGGGCAGGGTGATGGCTACACCTTC.